The entry that follows covers one T cell receptor beta chain sequence. Clones were read by immunoSEQ multiplex PCR, and TCRdb kept only the in-frame ones, dropping some. The table includes some 200,000 clones, around 84% detected once. The data were obtained in a study of blood T cell repertoires in COVID-19. The TCR comes from a woman aged 80 or over with COVID-19, enrolled during active disease. What was sequenced was peripheral blood.

The CDR3 is CARSLGECPANANTGELFF. DNA of the CDR3: TGTGCCAGAAGCTTAGGAGAATGTCCGGCCAACGCGAACACCGGGGAGCTGTTTTTT. This sequence joins TRBV5-3 and TRBJ2-2, with D unresolved. TRBV5-3 is placed among ORFs of uncertain function. With 2 bases removed from V and 0 bases from J, the gap between germline ends came to 20 bases. The CDR3 consists of 19 residues.